Described below is a single TCR beta chain sequence and its context. The antigen is not known. This entry is derived from a study of T-cell memory formation after mild COVID-19. Whole-study findings and limits: Among CD4+ contracting clones, most were CM and EM, and CD8+ ones EMRA. A balance of CD4 and CD8 characterized clones contracting day 15 to 85, whereas later expanders leaned CD4+. Some clones that responded turned up in pre-infection memory, which suggests that cross-reactive memory joined in.

TCR alpha and TCR beta cDNA libraries with sample barcodes and UMIs came from 5'RACE using constant-segment primers. TCRdb recomputed calls from the 5' RACE reads with MiXCR, one row per CDR3 protein. The sample lists roughly 410,000 distinct CDR3 sequences; 20% to 25% were seen once. CDR3 length: 13 amino acids. The germline gives CDR1 SGDLS, CDR2 YYNGEE. V lost 1 base and J 3 bases, leaving 6 bases between the germline ends. This clonotype originated in an adult woman who had mild COVID-19 (a few samples of this study predate the infection). Cell type and time point are not known. Sequenced input: PBMCs or a T cell subset sorted from them (not recorded which). The rearrangement joins TRBV9 to TRBJ2-3; D is undetermined. CDR3 in amino acids: CASSVQTTDTQYF. In DNA, the CDR3 is TGTGCCAGCAGCGTACAGACAACAGATACGCAGTATTTT.